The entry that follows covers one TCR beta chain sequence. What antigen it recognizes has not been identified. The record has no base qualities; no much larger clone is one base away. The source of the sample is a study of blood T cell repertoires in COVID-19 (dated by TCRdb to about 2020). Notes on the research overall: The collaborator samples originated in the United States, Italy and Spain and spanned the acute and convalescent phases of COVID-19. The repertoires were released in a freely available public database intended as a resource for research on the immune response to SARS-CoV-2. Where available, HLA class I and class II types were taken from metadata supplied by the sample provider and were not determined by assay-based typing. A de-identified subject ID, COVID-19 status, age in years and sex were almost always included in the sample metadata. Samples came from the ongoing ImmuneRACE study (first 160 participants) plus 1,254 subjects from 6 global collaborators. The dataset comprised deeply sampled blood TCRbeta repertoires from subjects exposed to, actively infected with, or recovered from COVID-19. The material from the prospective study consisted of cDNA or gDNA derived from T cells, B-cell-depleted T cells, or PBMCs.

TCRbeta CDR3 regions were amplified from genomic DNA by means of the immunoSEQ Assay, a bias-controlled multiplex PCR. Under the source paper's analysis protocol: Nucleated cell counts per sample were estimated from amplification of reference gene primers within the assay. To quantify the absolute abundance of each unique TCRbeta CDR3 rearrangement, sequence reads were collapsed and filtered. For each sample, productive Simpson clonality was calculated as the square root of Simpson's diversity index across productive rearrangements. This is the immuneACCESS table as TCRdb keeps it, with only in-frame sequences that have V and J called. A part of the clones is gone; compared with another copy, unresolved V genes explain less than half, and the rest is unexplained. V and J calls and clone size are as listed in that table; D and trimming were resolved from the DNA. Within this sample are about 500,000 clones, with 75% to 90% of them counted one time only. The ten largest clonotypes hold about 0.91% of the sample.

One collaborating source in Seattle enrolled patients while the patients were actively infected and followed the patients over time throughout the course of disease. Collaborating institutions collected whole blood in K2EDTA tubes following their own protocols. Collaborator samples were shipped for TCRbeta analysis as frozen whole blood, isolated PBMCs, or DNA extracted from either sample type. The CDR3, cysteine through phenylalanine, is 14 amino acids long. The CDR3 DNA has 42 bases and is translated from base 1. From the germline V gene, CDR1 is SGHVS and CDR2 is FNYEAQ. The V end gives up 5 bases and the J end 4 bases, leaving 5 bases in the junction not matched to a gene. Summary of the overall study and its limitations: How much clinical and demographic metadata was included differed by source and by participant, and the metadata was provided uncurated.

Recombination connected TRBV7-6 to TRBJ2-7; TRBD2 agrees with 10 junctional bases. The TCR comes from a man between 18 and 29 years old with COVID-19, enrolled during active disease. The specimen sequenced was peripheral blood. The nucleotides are TGTGCCAGCAGCCCTAGCGGGGGCCTTTACGAGCAGTACTTC. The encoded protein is CASSPSGGLYEQYF.